The TCR beta chain described here comes from a study of T cells expressing NK-cell markers. Study results and caveats: It is unclear if expanded NKG2C-expressing clones target HCMV antigens. Dominant NKG2C+ clonotypes made up roughly 1.0-8% of CD8+ T cells in roughly 6 donors. The CD3+CD56-NKG2C+ fraction of a handful of donors was also led by these clonotypes.

This CDR3 is 16 amino acids long. TCR beta cDNA was made by 5'RACE template switching with UMIs. For each CDR3 protein, TCRdb gives one entry from its re-call of the 5' RACE reads, without DNA. Here the sample table reports 200,000 to 300,000 distinct CDR3 sequences. About this clonotype itself: Its matching antigen is unknown.

This TCR was recovered from a man aged 18-30 years in good health. V and J are TRBV12-3 or TRBV12-4 and TRBJ1-2; TCRdb gives TRBD1 as the D gene, but with no DNA this cannot be confirmed. Sequencing used blood T cells: a sorted CD56 or NKG2C T cell subset, CD4+ or CD8+ T cells, or bulk PBMC T cells (not recorded which). The CDR3 sequence is CASSPLGQATGYGYTF.